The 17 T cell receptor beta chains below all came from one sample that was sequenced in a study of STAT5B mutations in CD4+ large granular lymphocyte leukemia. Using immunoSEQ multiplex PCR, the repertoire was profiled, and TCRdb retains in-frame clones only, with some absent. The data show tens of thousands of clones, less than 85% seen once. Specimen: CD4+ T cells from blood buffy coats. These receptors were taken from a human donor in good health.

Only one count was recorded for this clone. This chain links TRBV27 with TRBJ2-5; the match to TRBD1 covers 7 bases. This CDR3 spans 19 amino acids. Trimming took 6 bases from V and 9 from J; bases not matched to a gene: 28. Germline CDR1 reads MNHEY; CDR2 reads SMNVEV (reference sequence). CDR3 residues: CASSPYIGPGQRSREAQYF. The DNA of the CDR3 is TGTGCCAGCAGCCCGTATATAGGTCCGGGACAGCGTTCAAGAGAAGCCCAGTACTTC.

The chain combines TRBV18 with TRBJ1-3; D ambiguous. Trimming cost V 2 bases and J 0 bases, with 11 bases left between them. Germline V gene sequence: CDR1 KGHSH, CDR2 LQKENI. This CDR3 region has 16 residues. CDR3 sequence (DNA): TGTGCCAGCTCACCAGCCGGTCCAAACTCTGGAAACACCATATATTTT. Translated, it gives CASSPAGPNSGNTIYF.

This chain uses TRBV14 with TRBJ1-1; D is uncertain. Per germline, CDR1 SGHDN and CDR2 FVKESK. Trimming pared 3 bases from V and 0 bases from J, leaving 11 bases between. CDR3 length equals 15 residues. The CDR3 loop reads CASSQFGLLNTEAFF. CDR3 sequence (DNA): TGTGCCAGCAGCCAGTTCGGTTTACTGAACACTGAAGCTTTCTTT.

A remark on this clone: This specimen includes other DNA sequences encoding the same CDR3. This chain's CDR3 is CASSLGENQPQHF. CDR3 in DNA: TGTGCCAGCTCGCTAGGTGAAAATCAGCCCCAGCATTTT. The V call is TRBV18, the J call TRBJ1-5, with no clear D. The V gene lost 6 bases and the J gene lost 4 bases, with 10 bases spanning the gap. The CDR3 runs to 13 residues. CDR1 KGHSH and CDR2 LQKENI come from the germline V gene.

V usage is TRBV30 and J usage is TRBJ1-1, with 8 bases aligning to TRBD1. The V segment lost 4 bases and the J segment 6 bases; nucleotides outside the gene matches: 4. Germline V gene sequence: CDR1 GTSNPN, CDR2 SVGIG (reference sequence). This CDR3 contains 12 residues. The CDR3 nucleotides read TGTGCCTGGATGAGGACAGGGCCTGAAGCTTTCTTT. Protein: CAWMRTGPEAFF.

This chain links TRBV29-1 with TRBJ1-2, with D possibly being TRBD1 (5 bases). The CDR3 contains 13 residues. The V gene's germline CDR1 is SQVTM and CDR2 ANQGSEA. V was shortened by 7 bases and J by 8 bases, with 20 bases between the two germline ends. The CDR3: CSAGGRTSLGYTF. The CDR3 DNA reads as TGCAGCGCCGGGGGTCGGACGTCTTTGGGCTACACCTTC. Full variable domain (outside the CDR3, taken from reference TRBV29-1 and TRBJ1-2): SAVISQKPSRDICQRGTSLTIQCQVDSQVTMMFWYRQQPGQSLTLIATANQGSEATYESGFVIDKFPISRPNLTFSTLTVSNMSPEDSSIYLCSAGGRTSLGYTFGSGTRLTVV.

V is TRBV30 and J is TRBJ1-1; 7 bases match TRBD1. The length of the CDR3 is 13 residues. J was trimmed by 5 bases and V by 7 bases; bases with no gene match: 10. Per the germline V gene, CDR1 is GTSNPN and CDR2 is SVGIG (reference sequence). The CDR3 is CASQVAGGTEAFF. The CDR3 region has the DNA TGTGCCTCCCAGGTGGCAGGGGGTACTGAAGCTTTCTTT.

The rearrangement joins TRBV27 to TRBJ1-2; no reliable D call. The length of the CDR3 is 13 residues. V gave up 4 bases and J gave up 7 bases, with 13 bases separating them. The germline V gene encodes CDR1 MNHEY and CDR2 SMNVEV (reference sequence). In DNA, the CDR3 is TGTGCCAGCAGTTCCTCAGACACCTCTGGCTACACCTTC. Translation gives CASSSSDTSGYTF.

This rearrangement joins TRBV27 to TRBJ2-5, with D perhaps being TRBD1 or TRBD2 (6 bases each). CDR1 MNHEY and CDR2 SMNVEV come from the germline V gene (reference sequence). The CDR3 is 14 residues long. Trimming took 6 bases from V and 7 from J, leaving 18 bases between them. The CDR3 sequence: CASRGGANFVTQYF. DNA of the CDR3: TGTGCCAGCAGGGGGGGCGCAAATTTCGTGACCCAGTACTTC.

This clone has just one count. CDR3 coding DNA: TGCGCCAGCAGCCAAGTCCCAGTCTCTGGGGCCAACGTCCTGACTTTC. This codes for CASSQVPVSGANVLTF. The rearrangement links TRBV4-1 to TRBJ2-6; D remains ambiguous. The CDR3 has 16 residues. V was shortened by 1 base and J by 0 bases, with 7 bases between the two germline ends. CDR1 MGHRA and CDR2 YSYEKL come from the germline V gene.

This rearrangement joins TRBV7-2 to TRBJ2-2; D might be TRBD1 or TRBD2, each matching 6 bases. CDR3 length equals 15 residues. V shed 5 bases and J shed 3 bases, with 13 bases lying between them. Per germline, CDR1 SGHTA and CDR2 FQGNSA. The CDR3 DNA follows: TGTGCCAGCAGCCCCGGGGGACATTACACCGGGGAGCTGTTTTTT. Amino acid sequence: CASSPGGHYTGELFF.

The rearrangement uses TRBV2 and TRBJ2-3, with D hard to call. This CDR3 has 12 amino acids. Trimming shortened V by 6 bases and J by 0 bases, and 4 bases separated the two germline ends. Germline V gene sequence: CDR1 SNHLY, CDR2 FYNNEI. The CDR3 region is CASSYSTDTQYF. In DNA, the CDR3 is TGTGCCAGCAGCTACAGCACAGATACGCAGTATTTT.

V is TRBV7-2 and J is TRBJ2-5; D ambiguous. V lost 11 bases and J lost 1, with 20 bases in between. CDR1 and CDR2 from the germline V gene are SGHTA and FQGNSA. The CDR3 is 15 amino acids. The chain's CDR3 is CASGESRNPQETQYF. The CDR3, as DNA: TGTGCCTCCGGAGAGTCCCGGAACCCCCAAGAGACCCAGTACTTC.

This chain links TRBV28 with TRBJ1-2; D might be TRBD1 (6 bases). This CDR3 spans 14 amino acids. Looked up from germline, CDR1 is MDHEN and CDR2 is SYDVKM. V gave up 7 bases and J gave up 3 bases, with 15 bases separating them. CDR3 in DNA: TGTGCCAGCACCTCTGGACAGTTGGACTATGGCTACACCTTC. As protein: CASTSGQLDYGYTF.

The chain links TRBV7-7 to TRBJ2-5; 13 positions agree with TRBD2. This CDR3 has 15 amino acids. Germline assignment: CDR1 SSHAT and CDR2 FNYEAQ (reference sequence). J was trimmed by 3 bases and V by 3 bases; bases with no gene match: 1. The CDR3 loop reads CASSFTSGREETQYF. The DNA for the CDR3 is TGTGCCAGCAGCTTTACTAGCGGGAGGGAAGAGACCCAGTACTTC.

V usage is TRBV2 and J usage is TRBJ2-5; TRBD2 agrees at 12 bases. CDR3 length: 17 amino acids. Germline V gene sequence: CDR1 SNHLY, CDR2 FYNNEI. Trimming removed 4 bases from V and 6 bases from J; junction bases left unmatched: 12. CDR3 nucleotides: TGTGCCAGCAGTGGGCGGCTAGCGGGGGGGTCCGGAAAGACCCAGTACTTC. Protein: CASSGRLAGGSGKTQYF.

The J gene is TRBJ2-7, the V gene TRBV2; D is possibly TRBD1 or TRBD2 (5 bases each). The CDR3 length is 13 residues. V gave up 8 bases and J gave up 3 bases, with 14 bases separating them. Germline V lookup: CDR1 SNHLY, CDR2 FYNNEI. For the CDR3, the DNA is TGTGCCAGCCTTGAGGGGTTTCTCTACGAGCAGTACTTC. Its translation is CASLEGFLYEQYF. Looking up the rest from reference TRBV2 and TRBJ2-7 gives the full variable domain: EPEVTQTPSHQVTQMGQEVILRCVPISNHLYFYWYRQILGQKVEFLVSFYNNEISEKSEIFDDQFSVERPDGSNFTLKIRSTKLEDSAMYFCASLEGFLYEQYFGPGTRLTVT.